The clone carrying this T cell receptor delta chain was picked up a small number of times. A read error likely explains why the TCRdb protein, taken from a much larger clone, differs from this DNA's translation at residue 10; the protein shown is translated from the DNA. This sample was included in a study of gamma-delta T cells after stem cell transplantation. TCRdb applied CATT to the RT-PCR reads for clone calling. This sample has thousands of delta-chain clones, with about 4.5% found just once. This CDR3 contains 18 residues. Germline V gene lookup returns CDR1 GEAIGNYY and CDR2 EKD. V dropped 0 bases and J dropped 1 base, with 20 bases sitting between them.

The gene calls are TRDV2 and TRDJ1; D perhaps matches TRDD3 (6 bases). The origin of this receptor is a human donor. It is not recorded whose cells these are; they may come from a transplant donor. The sequencing input was gamma-delta T cells. The CDR3 here is CACDTVGTGRFSTDKLIF. Written as DNA, the CDR3 is TGTGCCTGTGACACCGTCGGTACTGGGAGATTCTCCACCGATAAACTCATCTTT.